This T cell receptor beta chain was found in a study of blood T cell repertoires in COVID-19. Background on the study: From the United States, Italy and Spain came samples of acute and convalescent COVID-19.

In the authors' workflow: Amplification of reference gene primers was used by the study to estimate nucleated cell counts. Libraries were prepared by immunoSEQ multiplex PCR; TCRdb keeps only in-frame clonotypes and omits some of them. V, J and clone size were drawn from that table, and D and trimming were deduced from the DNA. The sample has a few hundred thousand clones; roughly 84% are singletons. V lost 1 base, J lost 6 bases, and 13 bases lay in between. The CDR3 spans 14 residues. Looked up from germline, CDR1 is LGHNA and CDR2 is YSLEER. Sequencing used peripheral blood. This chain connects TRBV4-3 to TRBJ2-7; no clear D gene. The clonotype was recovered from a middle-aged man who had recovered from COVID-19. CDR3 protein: CASSQGVWASEQYF. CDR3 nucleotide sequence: TGCGCCAGCAGCCAAGGGGTATGGGCGTCCGAGCAGTACTTC.